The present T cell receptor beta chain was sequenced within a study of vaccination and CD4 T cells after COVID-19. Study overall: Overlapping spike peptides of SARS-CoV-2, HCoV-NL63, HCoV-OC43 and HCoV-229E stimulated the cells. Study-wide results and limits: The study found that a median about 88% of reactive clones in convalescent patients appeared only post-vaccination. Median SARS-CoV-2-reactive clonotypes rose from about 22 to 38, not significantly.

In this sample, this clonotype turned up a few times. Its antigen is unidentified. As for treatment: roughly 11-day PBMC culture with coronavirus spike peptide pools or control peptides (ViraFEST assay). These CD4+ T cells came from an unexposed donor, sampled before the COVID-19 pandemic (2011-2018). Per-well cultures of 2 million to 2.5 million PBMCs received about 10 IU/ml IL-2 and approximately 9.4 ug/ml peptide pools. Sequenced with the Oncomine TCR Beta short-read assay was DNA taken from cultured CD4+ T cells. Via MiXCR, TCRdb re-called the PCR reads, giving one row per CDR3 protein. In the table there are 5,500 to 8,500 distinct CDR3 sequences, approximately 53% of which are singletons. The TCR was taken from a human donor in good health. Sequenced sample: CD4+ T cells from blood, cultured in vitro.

CDR3 nucleotides: TGTGCCAGCAGCCCCGTGGAGGAGGGTCAGCCCCAGCATTTT. This sequence encodes CASSPVEEGQPQHF. The chain couples TRBV2 to TRBJ1-5; no clear D. In germline, CDR1 is SNHLY, CDR2 FYNNEI. The CDR3 runs 14 residues. The V end lost 6 bases, the J end lost 6 bases, and 15 bases lay between the germline ends.